This T cell receptor beta chain was captured in a study of shared clonotypes between healthy human individuals. Measured with immunoSEQ multiplex PCR; TCRdb has only the in-frame clones, and not every one. The profile shows about 640,000 clones, about 78% of them singletons. V gave up 4 bases and J gave up 8 bases, with 21 bases separating them. The CDR3 is 15 residues long. CDR1 is LNHDA, CDR2 SQIVND, per germline (reference sequence). Sequencing was done on a sample of memory CD4+ T cells sorted from blood. Subset noted: CD45RA-negative fraction. This sequence joins TRBV19 and TRBJ2-7; the D gene is possibly TRBD1 (6 bases). The clonotype comes from a woman aged 25 to 39 in good health. The CDR3 region is CASSKGGAGEPKQYF. The CDR3, as DNA: TGTGCCAGTAGTAAGGGTGGTGCAGGGGAACCTAAGCAGTACTTC.